This T cell receptor (beta chain) was documented in a study of blood T cells in healthy people across ages. PCR was performed a second time for roughly 7 to 11 cycles using a sample-barcoded 5' primer and a J-beta primer mix. One entry per CDR3 protein, called by TCRdb with MiXCR from the 5' RACE reads. The sample comprises approximately 1,100,000 distinct CDR3 sequences, 40% to 45% of which are singletons, and approximately 20% rests with the top ten. CDR1 is PRHDT, CDR2 FYEKMQ, per germline (reference sequence). This CDR3 comprises 15 residues. V shed 4 bases and J 5 bases; nucleotides not matched to a gene: 6. Total RNA was isolated from each sample in quantities of at least 6 micrograms.

This rearrangement joins TRBV13 to TRBJ2-7, with TRBD2 matching over 12 bases. Sequenced sample: blood. The source is a woman aged 60-75 years in good health. The CDR3 region is CASSSRLAGVDEQYF. The CDR3 coding sequence is TGTGCCAGCAGCTCCCGACTAGCGGGAGTGGACGAGCAGTACTTC.